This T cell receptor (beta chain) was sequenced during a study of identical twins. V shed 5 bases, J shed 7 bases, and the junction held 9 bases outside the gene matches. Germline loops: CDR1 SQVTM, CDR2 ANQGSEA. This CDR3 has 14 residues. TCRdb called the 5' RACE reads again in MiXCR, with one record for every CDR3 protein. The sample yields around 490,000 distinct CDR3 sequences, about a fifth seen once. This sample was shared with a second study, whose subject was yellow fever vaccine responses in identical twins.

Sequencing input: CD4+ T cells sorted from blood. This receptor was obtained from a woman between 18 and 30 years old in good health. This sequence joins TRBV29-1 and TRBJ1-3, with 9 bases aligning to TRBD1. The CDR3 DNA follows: TGCAGCGTTCTTAGTCGGACAGGGGAGAACACCATATATTTT. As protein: CSVLSRTGENTIYF.